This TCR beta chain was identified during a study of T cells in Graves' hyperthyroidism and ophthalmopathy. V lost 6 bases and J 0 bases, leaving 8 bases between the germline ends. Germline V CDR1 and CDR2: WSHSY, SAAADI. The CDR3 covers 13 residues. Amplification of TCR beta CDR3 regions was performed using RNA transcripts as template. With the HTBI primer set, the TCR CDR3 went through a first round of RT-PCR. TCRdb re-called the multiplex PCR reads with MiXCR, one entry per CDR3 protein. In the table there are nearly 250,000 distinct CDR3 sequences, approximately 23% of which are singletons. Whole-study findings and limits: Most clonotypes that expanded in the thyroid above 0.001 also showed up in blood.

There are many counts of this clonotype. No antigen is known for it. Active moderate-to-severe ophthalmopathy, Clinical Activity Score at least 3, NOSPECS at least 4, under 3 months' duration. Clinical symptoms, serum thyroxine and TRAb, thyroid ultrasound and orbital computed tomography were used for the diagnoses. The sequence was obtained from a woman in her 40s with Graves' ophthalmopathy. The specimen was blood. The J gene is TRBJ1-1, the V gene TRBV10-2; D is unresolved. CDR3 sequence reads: CASRNSMNTEAFF. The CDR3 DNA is TGCGCCAGCAGGAACAGCATGAACACTGAAGCTTTCTTT.